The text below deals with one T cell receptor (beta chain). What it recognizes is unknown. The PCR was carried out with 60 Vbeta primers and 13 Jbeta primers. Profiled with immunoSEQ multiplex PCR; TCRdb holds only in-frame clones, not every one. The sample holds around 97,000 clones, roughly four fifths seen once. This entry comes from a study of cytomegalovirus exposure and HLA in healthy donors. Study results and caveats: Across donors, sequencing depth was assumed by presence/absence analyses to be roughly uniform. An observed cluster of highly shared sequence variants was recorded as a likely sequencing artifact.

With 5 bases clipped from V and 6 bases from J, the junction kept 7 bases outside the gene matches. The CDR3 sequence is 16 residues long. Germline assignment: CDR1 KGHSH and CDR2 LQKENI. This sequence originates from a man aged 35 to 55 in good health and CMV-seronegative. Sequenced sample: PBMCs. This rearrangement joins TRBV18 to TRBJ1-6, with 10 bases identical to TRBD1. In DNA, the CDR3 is TGTGCCAGCTCAGACGGAAGACAGGGGGCTAATTCACCCCTCCACTTT. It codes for CASSDGRQGANSPLHF.